The present entry profiles one T cell receptor (beta chain) with its context. Germline values: CDR1 SGHRS, CDR2 YFSETQ. This CDR3 contains 15 residues. Trimming left V 3 bases short and J 2 bases short, with 13 bases between. The data were taken from a study of Tregs in tolerant kidney transplant recipients. Using immunoSEQ multiplex PCR, the repertoire was profiled, and TCRdb retains in-frame clones only, with some absent. The sample has under 85,000 clones, roughly 91% seen once. V is TRBV5-1 and J is TRBJ2-3; tentatively, D is TRBD2 (5 bases). The TCR comes from a human donor who received a combined kidney and bone marrow transplant. The source material was CD4+ T cells from blood, sampled before the transplant. The CDR3 sequence is CASSSRGLSTDTQYF. CDR3 DNA: TGCGCCAGCAGCTCCCGGGGTTTGTCCACAGATACGCAGTATTTT. Filled out from reference TRBV5-1 and TRBJ2-3, the complete variable domain reads KAGVTQTPRYLIKTRGQQVTLSCSPISGHRSVSWYQQTPGQGLQFLFEYFSETQRNKGNFPGRFSGRQFSNSRSEMNVSTLELGDSALYLCASSSRGLSTDTQYFGPGTRLTVL.